This T cell receptor beta chain was sequenced for a study of T-cell reconstitution after alpha-beta-depleted transplantation in children. This clonotype was detected a few times. This CDR3 is built from 15 residues. Trimming pared 4 bases from V and 5 bases from J, leaving 17 bases between. Germline-derived CDR1 and CDR2 are LNHDA and SQIVND (reference sequence). Preparation of the TCRbeta library was carried out with unique molecular identifiers. TCRdb used MiXCR to reprocess the PCR reads, holding one entry per CDR3 protein. Among some 400,000 distinct CDR3 sequences listed, 20% were seen once. The chain links TRBV19 to TRBJ2-5; D may be TRBD1 (6 bases). This clonotype was obtained from a human donor who donated a stem cell graft to a child with acute myeloid leukemia. Sequences were derived from PBMCs from the stem cell graft donor, sampled from the stem cell graft. The CDR3 is CASSTPGPRGETQYF. CDR3 in DNA: TGTGCCAGTAGTACACCGGGACCGAGGGGGGAGACCCAGTACTTC.